This is a list of T cell receptor beta chains from one sample in a study of tumor and adjacent non-tumor tissue in lung cancer. TCRdb re-analysed the multiplex PCR reads in MiXCR, keeping a single row per CDR3 protein. In the table there are about 200,000 distinct CDR3 sequences, about 76% of which are singletons. The sample consisted of lung tumor tissue. The receptors stem from a man in his 60s with non-small cell lung cancer. Each CDR3 is given with its conserved first and last residue. A D gene is named only where the DNA matches it firmly. Size tells how often a clone was seen (once, few, many) or the class of an expanded clone, and some rows leave it out.

j_call v_call d_call clone_size cdr3_aa cdr3_nt
TRBJ2-7 TRBV20-1 . . CSARRGVNEQYF TGCAGTGCCAGGAGAGGGGTGAACGAGCAGTACTTC
TRBJ2-3 TRBV20-1 TRBD2 few CSAIGLAGVPRTDTQYF TGCAGTGCTATAGGACTAGCGGGAGTCCCGAGGACAGATACGCAGTATTTT
TRBJ1-5 TRBV6-1 . once CVSSLNRVGNQPQHF TGTGTCAGCAGTTTGAACAGGGTAGGGAATCAGCCCCAGCATTTT
TRBJ2-4 TRBV30 TRBD2 . CAWSVGGLAYF TGTGCCTGGAGTGTAGGGGGACTAGCCTACTTC
TRBJ2-2 TRBV11-2 . once CASSFYDTGGLFF TGTGCCAGCAGCTTCTATGACACCGGGGGGCTGTTTTTT
TRBJ1-1 TRBV20-1 . . CSANIPDVNTEAFF TGCAGTGCCAACATACCAGACGTGAACACTGAAGCTTTCTTT
TRBJ2-7 TRBV20-1 . . CSAAARAVGSYEQYF TGCAGTGCCGCCGCAAGGGCAGTCGGAAGCTACGAGCAGTACTTC
TRBJ2-5 TRBV20-1 TRBD2 . CSVRAGGSVAGPQETQYF TGCAGTGTTAGAGCTGGAGGTTCGGTAGCGGGACCCCAAGAGACCCAGTACTTC
TRBJ1-6 TRBV20-1 . few CSASIQTGGNSPLHF TGCAGTGCTAGTATTCAGACTGGGGGCAATTCACCCCTCCACTTT
TRBJ2-5 TRBV20-1 . . CSARLALTSERQYF TGCAGTGCTAGACTCGCCCTCACCTCGGAGAGGCAGTACTTC